This record covers a single T cell receptor (beta chain). With 5 bases removed from V and 3 bases from J, the gap between germline ends came to 4 bases. This CDR3 region has 12 residues. CDR1 is MNHNS and CDR2 is SASEGT in the germline V gene. Profiling relied on immunoSEQ multiplex PCR, and the TCRdb table lists in-frame clones only, not all of them. This repertoire shows fewer than 140,000 clones, more than 80% found once; its top ten account for roughly 1.6%. This sample was taken from a study of T cell changes during pregnancy in multiple sclerosis. The chain couples TRBV6-1 to TRBJ2-2; D is unclear. The sequencing used peripheral blood, collected before pregnancy. The clonotype comes from a female donor with multiple sclerosis, enrolled in a pregnancy study. The CDR3 DNA is TGTGCCAGCAGTTATTACACCGGGGAGCTGTTTTTT. Amino acids: CASSYYTGELFF.